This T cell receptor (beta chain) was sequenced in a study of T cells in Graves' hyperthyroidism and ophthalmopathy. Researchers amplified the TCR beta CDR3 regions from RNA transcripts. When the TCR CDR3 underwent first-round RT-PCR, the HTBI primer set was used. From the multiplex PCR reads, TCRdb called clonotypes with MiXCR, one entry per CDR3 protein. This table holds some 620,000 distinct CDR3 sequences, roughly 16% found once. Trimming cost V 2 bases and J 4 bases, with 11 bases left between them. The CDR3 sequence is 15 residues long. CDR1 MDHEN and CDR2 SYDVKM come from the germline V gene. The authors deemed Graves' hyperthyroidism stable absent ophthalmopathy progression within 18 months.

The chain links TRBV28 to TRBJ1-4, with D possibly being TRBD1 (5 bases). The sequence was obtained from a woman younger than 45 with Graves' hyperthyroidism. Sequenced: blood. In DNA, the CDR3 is TGTGCCAGCAGTTTACCCCGGGGGGTTAATGAAAAACTGTTTTTT. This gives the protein CASSLPRGVNEKLFF.